This T cell receptor beta chain was captured by sequencing in a study of CD8+ T cells in alopecia areata. The sequencing template was cDNA reverse transcribed from extracted RNA. TCRdb's table, derived via immunoSEQ multiplex PCR, lists solely in-frame clones and lacks some. The top ten hold 0.48% of the sample, which has roughly 220,000 clones, about two fifths seen once. Specified treatment: oral pan-JAK inhibitor, 5-10 mg twice daily. Peripheral blood, together with lesional scalp punch biopsies, was collected from alopecia areata patients. V was shortened by 0 bases and J by 3 bases, with 15 bases between the two germline ends. CDR1 is LNHDA, CDR2 SQIVND, per germline (reference sequence). This CDR3 contains 18 residues.

Specimen: CD4+ T cells sorted from blood, collected at week 34, from a patient treated with tofacitinib. The chain is built from TRBV19 and TRBJ2-6, with D hard to call. This receptor was taken from a human donor with alopecia areata. In nucleotides, the CDR3 is TGTGCCAGTAGTATAGATCTGGCGACCCCCTTTGGGGCCAACGTCCTGACTTTC. Its translation: CASSIDLATPFGANVLTF.